This is a list of T cell receptor beta chains from one sample in a study of response to subunit inactivated influenza vaccine. One entry per CDR3 protein, called by TCRdb with MiXCR from the RT-PCR reads. Of hundreds of thousands of distinct CDR3 sequences in the sample, 9.5% to 15% are singletons; the top ten hold 7.8%. Material: non-naive T cells sorted from PBMCs, obtained around 14 days before vaccination. These receptors all come from a man in his fifties who received an inactivated influenza vaccine. Each CDR3 is given with its conserved first and last residue. A D gene is named only where the DNA matches it firmly. Clone sizes are given selectively: once, few, many, or a class where the clone is expanded.

J	V	D	size	DNA	CDR3
TRBJ2-4	TRBV21-1	NA	NA	TGTGCCAGCAGCAAAGCTTTAATCATCTGGGCGAGGGACATTCAGTACTTC	CASSKALIIWARDIQYF
TRBJ1-1	TRBV12-3/TRBV12-4	TRBD1	few	TGTGCCAGCAGTCCCGGGACAGGGAGGAACACTGAAGCTTTCTTT	CASSPGTGRNTEAFF
TRBJ2-7	TRBV10-1	NA	NA	TGCGCCAGCAGTGACCCGTCCAGGCCCTCCTACGAGCAGTACTTC	CASSDPSRPSYEQYF
TRBJ2-7	TRBV14	NA	many	TGTGCCAGCAGTCCTCAGTACTTGACATGGGACTACGAGCAGTACTTC	CASSPQYLTWDYEQYF
TRBJ1-2	TRBV6-1	TRBD1	few	TGTGCCAGCAGTACCCAATTCGGGACAGGGAACTATGGCTACACCTTC	CASSTQFGTGNYGYTF
TRBJ2-1	TRBV20-1	TRBD1	many	TGCAGTGCTAGGGGGAGAAGACAGGGTCGATCCTACAATGAGCAGTTCTTC	CSARGRRQGRSYNEQFF
TRBJ2-3	TRBV20-1	NA	few	TGCAGTGCTAGACGAGTGAGCGCCGGGATGTGGGGAGATACGCAGTATTTT	CSARRVSAGMWGDTQYF
TRBJ1-2	TRBV4-2	NA	NA	TGTGCCAGCAGCCAAGTAGAGGATAACTATGGCTACACCTTC	CASSQVEDNYGYTF
TRBJ2-1	TRBV11-2	NA	NA	TGTGCCAGCAGCCCTAACGTACTCCCTCACAATGAGCAGTTCTTC	CASSPNVLPHNEQFF
TRBJ2-7	TRBV18	TRBD2	few	TGTGCCAGCTCACCAGGGACTAGCGGGAGGGCCTACGAGCAGTACTTC	CASSPGTSGRAYEQYF
TRBJ2-2	TRBV18	NA	many	TGTGCCAGCTCACCCAGAGTCCCGAGTCAGATGAACACCGGGGAGCTGTTTTTT	CASSPRVPSQMNTGELFF
TRBJ1-5	TRBV4-3	NA	many	TGCGCCAGCAGCCAAGATCATGGGGTCCCTAATCAGCCCCAGCATTTT	CASSQDHGVPNQPQHF
TRBJ2-5	TRBV29-1	NA	NA	TGCAGCGTGGAGACTCAGGAACAAGAGACCCAGTACTTC	CSVETQEQETQYF
TRBJ2-5	TRBV3-1	NA	NA	TGTGCCAGCAGCTTTTTAAGGGAGACCCAGTACTTC	CASSFLRETQYF
TRBJ2-4	TRBV7-9	NA	NA	TGTGCCAGCAGCTTAGTGACAGAAAACATTCAGTACTTC	CASSLVTENIQYF
TRBJ1-2	TRBV7-8	TRBD1	few	TGTGCCAGCAGCACCTTGGGGGACAGGGTCTACTATGGCTACACCTTC	CASSTLGDRVYYGYTF
TRBJ2-5	TRBV15	NA	NA	TGTGCCACCAGCAGAGATCACCGGGAGACCCAGTACTTC	CATSRDHRETQYF
TRBJ2-3	TRBV24-1	NA	NA	TGTGCCACCAGTGTCGGGGTGCGTAGCACAGATACGCAGTATTTT	CATSVGVRSTDTQYF
TRBJ1-1	TRBV10-3	TRBD1	many	TGTGCCATCAGTGAGTCCGGGGACAGGGGAAACACTGAAGCTTTCTTT	CAISESGDRGNTEAFF
TRBJ2-3	TRBV27	NA	many	TGTGCCAGCAGGAGGAGAGGGATCACAGATACGCAGTATTTT	CASRRRGITDTQYF
TRBJ2-1	TRBV4-3	NA	few	TGCGCCAGCAGCCAAGCGGGGGGCAGGCGCCCCTACAATGAGCAGTTCTTC	CASSQAGGRRPYNEQFF
TRBJ2-1	TRBV24-1	TRBD1	many	TGTGCCACCAGTGATCCGGGGGACAGGGGTTACAATGAGCAGTTCTTC	CATSDPGDRGYNEQFF
TRBJ2-7	TRBV11-1	TRBD2	few	TGTGCCAGCAGCTCCTCCGGGACTAGCGGGAGGAGTTATCTTGGAGAGCAGTACTTC	CASSSSGTSGRSYLGEQYF
TRBJ2-1	TRBV20-1	NA	many	TGCAGTGCTAGATCCCCCGGCGGGCTCGGGTACAATGAGCAGTTCTTC	CSARSPGGLGYNEQFF
TRBJ2-2	TRBV2	NA	few	TGTGCCAGCAGTGACCAGAGCGTCGGACAAAACACCGGGGAGCTGTTTTTT	CASSDQSVGQNTGELFF
TRBJ2-1	TRBV10-3	TRBD2	few	TGTGCCATCAGGGAGCCGGGACTAGCGGGGGGGAATGAGCAGTTCTTC	CAIREPGLAGGNEQFF
TRBJ1-2	TRBV5-4	NA	NA	TGTGCCAGCAGCCTGGCGGATGTCTATGGCTACACCTTC	CASSLADVYGYTF
TRBJ2-3	TRBV5-1	NA	few	TGCGCCAGCAGCTTGGTGCGCGGGACCACAGATACGCAGTATTTT	CASSLVRGTTDTQYF
TRBJ1-2	TRBV4-3	TRBD1	many	TGCGCCAGCAGCCAAGATACGCCCGGACAGGGGACCTATGGCTACACCTTC	CASSQDTPGQGTYGYTF
TRBJ2-2	TRBV7-8	TRBD2	many	TGTGCCAGCAGCTTACGGCGGGAGTGGACCGGGGAGCTGTTTTTT	CASSLRREWTGELFF
TRBJ2-5	TRBV6-5	TRBD1	NA	TGTGCCAGCAGTTACTCGAGGGACAGAGCCGAGGAGACCCAGTACTTC	CASSYSRDRAEETQYF
TRBJ2-7	TRBV7-8	NA	NA	TGTGCCAGCAGCTTAGTTGGGGCCGAGGGCCACGAGCAGTACTTC	CASSLVGAEGHEQYF
TRBJ2-3	TRBV29-1	NA	many	TGCAGCGGACGACCCACTGGGGATACGCAGTATTTT	CSGRPTGDTQYF
TRBJ2-5	TRBV28	NA	few	TGTGCCAGCAGAACTGGAGGGGGGGAAGAAGAGACCCAGTACTTC	CASRTGGGEEETQYF
TRBJ2-7	TRBV9	NA	few	TGTGCCAGCAGCGCCCGGGACAACCTCTACGAGCAGTACTTC	CASSARDNLYEQYF
TRBJ1-1	TRBV5-6	TRBD1	many	TGTGCCAGCAGATTAGACAGGGTTGGTGAAGCTTTCTTT	CASRLDRVGEAFF
TRBJ1-3	TRBV5-6	NA	few	TGTGCCAGCAGCACTGGGACCTCTGGAAACACCATATATTTT	CASSTGTSGNTIYF
TRBJ1-2	TRBV7-2	TRBD1	few	TGTGCCAGCAGCTCAAGGACAGGGGGCGAATATGGCTACACCTTC	CASSSRTGGEYGYTF
TRBJ2-1	TRBV27	NA	many	TGTGCCAGCAGTTTAGGGGCAGGGAGAGGCAATGAGCAGTTCTTC	CASSLGAGRGNEQFF